The clone carrying this TCR beta chain has only a few counts. Clones were sequenced by immunoSEQ multiplex PCR, and TCRdb holds only the in-frame ones, with some missing. This table holds approximately 34,000 clones, roughly 80% found once. The CDR3 loop spans 14 amino acids. With 2 bases removed from V and 3 bases from J, the gap between germline ends came to 12 bases. Germline CDR1 SGDLS, CDR2 YYNGEE. The data are from a study of blood T cell repertoires in COVID-19. Study-level information: Some COVID-19 samples were acute and others convalescent; all came from the United States, Italy and Spain. In each case, the material was cDNA or gDNA derived from T cells, B-cell-depleted T cells, or PBMCs.

Seattle cases were enrolled at active infection and followed longitudinally. This TCR was sampled from a man between 70 and 80 years old with COVID-19, enrolled during active disease. Sequences were obtained from peripheral blood. V usage is TRBV9 and J usage is TRBJ2-7, with D tentatively TRBD2 (6 bases). The CDR3 protein is CASSVGSGHYEQYF. CDR3 nucleotide sequence: TGTGCCAGCAGCGTGGGTAGCGGACACTACGAGCAGTACTTC.